One and the same sample provided the 26 T cell receptor beta chains below, sequenced in a study of blood T cell repertoires in COVID-19. Generated by immunoSEQ multiplex PCR, the TCRdb table keeps only in-frame clones and is missing some. The data hold approximately 96,000 clones, with around nine tenths observed a single time. Sequencing used peripheral blood. These receptors came from a woman of 80 years or more with acute or convalescent COVID-19.

This clone has only a few counts. The V call is TRBV5-6, the J call TRBJ2-2; D uncertain. CDR3 size: 15 residues. V lost 4 bases and J lost 3, with 13 bases in between. Per germline, CDR1 SGHDT and CDR2 YYEEEE. The DNA for the CDR3 is TGTGCCAGCAGCCCCCCGCAAGCGTACACCGGGGAGCTGTTTTTT. Protein product: CASSPPQAYTGELFF.

The table lists this clone with a count of one. The chain combines TRBV5-1 with TRBJ1-6, with D tentatively TRBD1 (6 bases). The CDR3 totals 14 residues. From germline, CDR1 is SGHRS and CDR2 YFSETQ. Trimming took 7 bases from V and 5 from J, leaving 13 bases between them. The CDR3 reads CASATGKDNSPLHF. CDR3 sequence (DNA): TGCGCCAGCGCGACAGGCAAAGATAATTCACCCCTCCACTTT.

V and J are TRBV6-4 and TRBJ1-4; TRBD1 might be the D (6 bases). The CDR3 length is 14 residues. The germline V gene encodes CDR1 MRHNA and CDR2 SNTAGT. V was trimmed by 6 bases and J by 7 bases, leaving 15 bases between them. CDR3 protein: CASSPQGGSEKLFF. The CDR3 coding sequence is TGTGCCAGCAGCCCACAGGGAGGGAGTGAAAAACTGTTTTTT.

This sequence joins TRBV7-9 and TRBJ2-2; D uncertain. Trimming shortened V by 2 bases and J by 7 bases, and 5 bases separated the two germline ends. This CDR3 has 12 residues. In germline, CDR1 is SEHNR, CDR2 FQNEAQ (reference sequence). CDR3 protein: CASSLLIGELFF. The CDR3 coding sequence is TGTGCCAGCAGCTTACTTATCGGGGAGCTGTTTTTT.

The count of this clone is one. The chain joins TRBV18 to TRBJ1-2, with TRBD1 as a possible D gene (6 bases). The CDR3 sequence is 14 residues long. V was pared by 2 bases and J by 4 bases, with 11 bases between. Germline V lookup: CDR1 KGHSH, CDR2 LQKENI. CDR3 bases: TGTGCCAGCTCACCAATTCGGGACACCTATGGCTACACCTTC. As protein: CASSPIRDTYGYTF.

The chain combines TRBV18 with TRBJ2-7, with D hard to call. Looked up from germline, CDR1 is KGHSH and CDR2 is LQKENI. The length of the CDR3 is 14 residues. Trimming left V 6 bases short and J 2 bases short, with 14 bases between. As DNA, the CDR3 is TGTGCCAGCTCGAACCCGGGTCGCCCCTACGAGCAGTACTTC. It codes for CASSNPGRPYEQYF.

This chain joins TRBV25-1 and TRBJ1-5, with D hard to call. The V gene lost 0 bases and the J gene lost 6 bases, with 6 bases spanning the gap. The V gene's germline CDR1 is MGHDK and CDR2 SYGVNS. The CDR3 sequence is 13 residues long. CDR3 region: CASSEYFGQPQHF. For the CDR3, the DNA is TGTGCCAGCAGTGAATATTTCGGTCAGCCCCAGCATTTT.

The CDR3 reads CASSLDSQSSYNEQFF. The CDR3 DNA is TGCGCCAGCAGCTTGGACAGTCAGAGCTCCTACAATGAGCAGTTCTTC. The chain has TRBV5-1 and TRBJ2-1; unclear D gene. V lost 0 bases to trimming and J lost 0 bases, with 10 bases between them. Looked up from germline, CDR1 is SGHRS and CDR2 is YFSETQ. The CDR3 consists of 16 residues.

V is TRBV27 and J is TRBJ1-1; D is unresolved. The CDR3 extends over 14 amino acids. The germline V gene has CDR1 MNHEY and CDR2 SMNVEV (reference sequence). V lost 7 bases and J lost 4, with 16 bases in between. This CDR3 reads CASTPGGSSTEAFF. The CDR3 DNA follows: TGTGCCAGCACCCCTGGAGGGTCGAGCACTGAAGCTTTCTTT.

The CDR3 region has the DNA TGTGCCGGTGGGAGGGGTCGTCCCCACGAGCAGTACTTC. It specifies CAGGRGRPHEQYF. The V call is TRBV6-5, the J call TRBJ2-7, with 7 positions matching TRBD2. Germline CDR1 MNHEY, CDR2 SVGAGI. The CDR3 spans 13 residues. Germline trimming cut 11 bases from V and 5 bases from J; bases unmatched to any gene: 12.

This chain joins TRBV11-2 and TRBJ1-3, with 8 bases identical to TRBD1. There are 16 residues in the CDR3. V lost 5 bases, J lost 1 base, and 7 bases stayed unmatched. Germline loops: CDR1 SGHAT, CDR2 FQNNGV. The CDR3, as DNA: TGTGCCAGCAGCCGTGTGCAGGGGGCATCTGGAAACACCATATATTTT. Translating gives CASSRVQGASGNTIYF.

The chain joins TRBV29-1 to TRBJ2-3; 12 nucleotides agree with TRBD2. CDR3 length: 18 residues. The V gene end was trimmed by 3 bases and the J gene end by 1 base; junction bases not matched to a gene: 11. The germline gives CDR1 SQVTM, CDR2 ANQGSEA. The CDR3 DNA follows: TGCAGCGTTGACTCTGGGACTAGCGGGCCTGACGGCACAGATACGCAGTATTTT. Residues: CSVDSGTSGPDGTDTQYF.

The chain has TRBV28 and TRBJ2-7; 8 bases map to TRBD1. Looked up from germline, CDR1 is MDHEN and CDR2 is SYDVKM. After removal of 4 bases from V and 4 bases from J, the junction contained 9 bases not matched to a gene. This CDR3 comprises 15 residues. The CDR3: CASSSAAGGVYEQYF. The CDR3 region has the DNA TGTGCCAGCAGTTCCGCCGCAGGGGGCGTTTACGAGCAGTACTTC.

The V and J genes are TRBV18 and TRBJ2-7; D remains unclear. Trimming left V 2 bases short and J 2 bases short, with 7 bases between. The CDR3 is 13 residues long. Germline V gene lookup returns CDR1 KGHSH and CDR2 LQKENI. The CDR3 sequence: CASSPVPAYEQYF. CDR3 nucleotides: TGTGCCAGCTCACCAGTCCCGGCCTACGAGCAGTACTTC.

The rearrangement joins TRBV7-2 to TRBJ2-5, with D possibly being TRBD2 (5 bases). The CDR3 contains 13 residues. Germline CDR1 is SGHTA and CDR2 is FQGNSA. The V and J ends lost 5 bases and 6 bases respectively, with 13 bases between them. The CDR3 DNA is TGTGCCAGCAGCCCCCGGTTCGGGAAGACCCAGTACTTC. Residues: CASSPRFGKTQYF.

The chain has TRBV6-2 or TRBV6-3 and TRBJ1-5; D is ambiguous. There are 15 residues in the CDR3. Trimming stripped 2 bases from V and 4 bases from J, with 12 bases between. CDR1 is MNHEY, CDR2 SVGEGT, per germline. The CDR3 region has the DNA TGTGCCAGCAGTTACGATTTGAATCGGAATCAGCCCCAGCATTTT. Translation: CASSYDLNRNQPQHF.

The J gene is TRBJ2-1, the V gene TRBV28, with TRBD2 matching over 7 bases. The CDR3 has 15 residues. Germline V gives CDR1 MDHEN, CDR2 SYDVKM. With V trimmed by 7 bases and J by 5 bases, 11 bases remained unmatched. CDR3 bases: TGTGCCAGCACCTCCGGGGAGGGGCGCAACAATGAGCAGTTCTTC. Its translation: CASTSGEGRNNEQFF.

The J gene is TRBJ2-5, the V gene TRBV4-1, with D perhaps matching TRBD2 (7 bases). The CDR3 is 18 residues long. CDR1 MGHRA and CDR2 YSYEKL come from the germline V gene. Trimming removed 3 bases from V and 5 bases from J, with 25 bases in between. In nucleotides, the CDR3 is TGCGCCAGCAGCCACGCGAGGGCAGGCGGGGGCCCCGATGAGACCCAGTACTTC. This encodes CASSHARAGGGPDETQYF.

This chain connects TRBV6-1 to TRBJ2-3; a possible D gene is TRBD2 (7 bases). Germline V gives CDR1 MNHNS, CDR2 SASEGT. The CDR3 spans 17 residues. Deletions cut 2 bases from V and 1 base from J, with 16 bases between. The CDR3 bases are TGTGCCAGCAGTGAACGGGGGGCTACCGGGGGCACAGATACGCAGTATTTT. Protein product: CASSERGATGGTDTQYF.

The chain is built from TRBV10-3 and TRBJ2-2; possible D gene TRBD1, 5 bases. Germline-derived CDR1 and CDR2 are ENHRY and SYGVKD. The CDR3 consists of 16 residues. Trimming shortened V by 10 bases and J by 5 bases, and 23 bases separated the two germline ends. CDR3 loop: CATGASTSGRTGELFF. The CDR3 region has the DNA TGTGCCACTGGGGCCTCTACCTCGGGTCGGACCGGGGAGCTGTTTTTT.

V gene TRBV6-6 combines with J gene TRBJ2-3; 14 bases map to TRBD2. Germline CDR1 reads MNHNY; CDR2 reads SVGAGI (reference sequence). The CDR3 has 14 residues. V lost 5 bases and J lost 8; bases outside the gene matches: 3. CDR3 amino acids: CASSKGLAGVTQYF. The CDR3 DNA is TGTGCCAGCAGTAAGGGACTAGCGGGAGTTACGCAGTATTTT.

The V call is TRBV18, the J call TRBJ2-3, with D perhaps TRBD1 (5 bases). Between the trimmed V and J ends, which lost 3 bases and 4 bases, there was a span of 11 bases. Germline assignment: CDR1 KGHSH and CDR2 LQKENI. This CDR3 is 14 amino acids long. CDR3 nucleotide sequence: TGTGCCAGCTCACCCCAGGGTCCCCCAGATACGCAGTATTTT. Protein product: CASSPQGPPDTQYF.

V is TRBV18 and J is TRBJ2-3, with D perhaps TRBD1 (6 bases). V was trimmed by 4 bases and J by 0 bases, leaving 11 bases between them. Germline CDR1 KGHSH, CDR2 LQKENI. The CDR3 is 15 residues long. The chain's CDR3 is CASSLGTTSTDTQYF. CDR3 nucleotides: TGTGCCAGCTCACTCGGGACAACGAGCACAGATACGCAGTATTTT. Filled out from reference TRBV18 and TRBJ2-3, the complete variable domain reads NAGVMQNPRHLVRRRGQEARLRCSPMKGHSHVYWYRQLPEEGLKFMVYLQKENIIDESGMPKERFSAEFPKEGPSILRIQQVVRGDSAAYFCASSLGTTSTDTQYFGPGTRLTVL.

The genes are TRBV24-1 and TRBJ2-3; a possible D gene is TRBD2 (6 bases). Germline CDR1 and CDR2: KGHDR and SFDVKD. V shed 10 bases and J shed 2 bases, with 9 bases lying between them. The CDR3 is made up of 12 amino acids. CDR3 protein: CATSGVTDTQYF. Here the CDR3 DNA reads TGTGCCACTTCGGGGGTCACAGATACGCAGTATTTT.

CDR3 loop: CASSSPGTHGGEQFF. CDR3 nucleotides: TGTGCCAGCAGTTCGCCCGGGACACATGGCGGTGAGCAGTTCTTC. The gene calls are TRBV28 and TRBJ2-1, with D perhaps matching TRBD1 (6 bases). The V gene lost 4 bases and the J gene lost 9 bases, with 19 bases spanning the gap. The CDR3 extends over 15 amino acids. Germline V gene data show CDR1 as MDHEN and CDR2 as SYDVKM. The full variable domain, completed using reference TRBV28 and TRBJ2-1, is DVKVTQSSRYLVKRTGEKVFLECVQDMDHENMFWYRQDPGLGLRLIYFSYDVKMKEKGDIPEGYSVSREKKERFSLILESASTNQTSMYLCASSSPGTHGGEQFFGPGTRLTVL.

This clone was found once. The chain couples TRBV7-2 to TRBJ1-1, with D perhaps matching TRBD1 (6 bases). Germline loops: CDR1 SGHTA, CDR2 FQGNSA. CDR3 length equals 13 residues. Deletions cut 5 bases from V and 1 base from J, with 8 bases between. The CDR3 DNA is TGTGCCAGCAGCCCAGGGGAGAACACTGAAGCTTTCTTT. Protein product: CASSPGENTEAFF. The entire variable domain, with the rest obtained from reference TRBV7-2 and TRBJ1-1, is as follows: GAGVSQSPSNKVTEKGKDVELRCDPISGHTALYWYRQSLGQGLEFLIYFQGNSAPDKSGLPSDRFSAERTGGSVSTLTIQRTQQEDSAVYLCASSPGENTEAFFGQGTRLTVV.